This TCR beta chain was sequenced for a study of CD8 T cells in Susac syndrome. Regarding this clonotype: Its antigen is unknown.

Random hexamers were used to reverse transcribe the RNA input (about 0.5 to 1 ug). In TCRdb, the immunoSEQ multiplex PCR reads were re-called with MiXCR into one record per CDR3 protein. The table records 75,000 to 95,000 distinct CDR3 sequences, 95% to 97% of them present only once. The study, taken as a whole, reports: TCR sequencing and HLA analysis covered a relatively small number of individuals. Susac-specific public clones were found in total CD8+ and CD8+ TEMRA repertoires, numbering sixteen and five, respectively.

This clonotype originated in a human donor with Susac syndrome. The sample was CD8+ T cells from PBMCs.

The CDR3: CASSQVPGISNQPQHF. The CDR3 DNA reads TGCGCCAGCAGCCAAGTCCCCGGCATAAGCAATCAGCCCCAGCATTTT. J is TRBJ1-5 and V is TRBV4-1; D remains ambiguous. The CDR3 consists of 16 residues. Trimming shortened V by 1 base and J by 1 base, and 11 bases separated the two germline ends. Germline CDR1 is MGHRA and CDR2 is YSYEKL.